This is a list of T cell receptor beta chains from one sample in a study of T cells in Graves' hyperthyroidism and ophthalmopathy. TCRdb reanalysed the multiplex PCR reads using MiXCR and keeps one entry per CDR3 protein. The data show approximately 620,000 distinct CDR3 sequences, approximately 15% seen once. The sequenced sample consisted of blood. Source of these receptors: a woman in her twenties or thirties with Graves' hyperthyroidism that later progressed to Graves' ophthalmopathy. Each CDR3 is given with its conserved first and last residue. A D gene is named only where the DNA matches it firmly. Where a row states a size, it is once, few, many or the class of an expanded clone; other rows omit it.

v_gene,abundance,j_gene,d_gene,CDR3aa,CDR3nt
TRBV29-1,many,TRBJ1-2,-,CSVEVFTEPNYGYTF,TGCAGCGTTGAAGTATTTACAGAGCCTAACTATGGCTACACCTTC
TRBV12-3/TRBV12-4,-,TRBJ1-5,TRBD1,CASSPRQGLVNQPQHF,TGTGCCAGCAGTCCCCGACAGGGGCTAGTCAATCAGCCCCAGCATTTT
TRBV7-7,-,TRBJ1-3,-,CASSPTASGNTIYF,TGTGCTAGCAGCCCGACAGCCTCTGGAAACACCATATATTTT
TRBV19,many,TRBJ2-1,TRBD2,CASSIHYPSGRTNEQFF,TGTGCCAGTAGTATCCATTACCCTAGCGGGAGGACGAATGAGCAGTTCTTC
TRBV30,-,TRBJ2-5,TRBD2,CAWSGLAGFPDF,TGTGCCTGGAGTGGACTAGCGGGCTTCCCCGACTTC
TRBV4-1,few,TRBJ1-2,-,CASSEMGVRWGYTF,TGCGCCAGCAGCGAAATGGGTGTTCGGTGGGGCTACACCTTC
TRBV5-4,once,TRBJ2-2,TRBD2,CASSLPGLAGGGGELFF,TGTGCCAGCAGCTTACCGGGACTAGCGGGAGGCGGCGGGGAGCTGTTTTTT
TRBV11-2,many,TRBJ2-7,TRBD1,CASSLGQGKANYKYF,TGTGCCAGCAGCTTAGGACAGGGAAAGGCTAACTACAAGTACTTC
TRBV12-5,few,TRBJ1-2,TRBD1,CASVPQGYYGYTF,TGTGCTAGTGTTCCACAGGGGTACTATGGCTACACCTTC
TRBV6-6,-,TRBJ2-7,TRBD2,CASSYGRDEQYF,TGTGCCAGCAGTTACGGGAGGGACGAGCAGTACTTC
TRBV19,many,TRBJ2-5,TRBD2,CASSVLAGEETQYF,TGTGCCAGTAGTGTACTAGCGGGAGAAGAGACCCAGTACTTC
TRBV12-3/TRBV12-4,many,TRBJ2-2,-,CASSMIDFNTGELFF,TGTGCCAGCAGTATGATAGACTTCAACACCGGGGAGCTGTTTTTT
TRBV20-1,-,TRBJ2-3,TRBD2,CSARDETSGRASSTDTQYF,TGCAGTGCTAGAGATGAGACTAGCGGGAGGGCCTCGAGCACAGATACGCAGTATTTT
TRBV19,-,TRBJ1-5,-,CASSVSGSPNQPQHF,TGTGCCAGTAGTGTGTCTGGCAGCCCCAATCAGCCCCAGCATTTT
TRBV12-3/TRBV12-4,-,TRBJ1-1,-,CASKTRGEAFF,TGTGCCAGCAAAACCAGGGGCGAAGCTTTCTTT
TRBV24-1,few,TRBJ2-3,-,CATSDFRETQYF,TGTGCCACCAGTGATTTTAGGGAAACGCAGTATTTT
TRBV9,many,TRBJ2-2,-,CASSVTDGLTGELFF,TGTGCCAGCAGCGTAACGGATGGACTCACCGGGGAGCTGTTTTTT
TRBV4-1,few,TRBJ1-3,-,CASSQVPVSGNTIYF,TGCGCCAGCAGCCAAGTTCCGGTCTCTGGAAACACCATATATTTT
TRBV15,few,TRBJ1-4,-,CATSRPIEKLFF,TGTGCCACCAGCAGACCGATTGAAAAACTGTTTTTT
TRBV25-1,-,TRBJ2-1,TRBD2,CASRTSGIDNEQCF,TGTGCCAGCAGGACTAGCGGGATTGACAATGAGCAGTGCTTC
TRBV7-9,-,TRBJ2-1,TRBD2,CASRRGLAREQFF,TGTGCCAGCAGACGAGGACTAGCTCGGGAGCAGTTCTTC
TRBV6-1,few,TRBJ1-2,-,CASNGFYGYTF,TGTGCCAGCAACGGATTCTATGGCTACACCTTC
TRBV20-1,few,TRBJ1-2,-,CSAPTDLGNYGYTF,TGCAGTGCACCAACCGATCTCGGTAACTATGGCTACACCTTC
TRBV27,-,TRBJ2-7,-,CASGSVRYEQYF,TGTGCCAGCGGGAGCGTCAGGTACGAGCAGTACTTC
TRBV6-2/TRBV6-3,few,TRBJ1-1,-,CASTQGPQGWSTEAFF,TGTGCCAGCACCCAGGGGCCCCAGGGTTGGAGCACTGAAGCTTTCTTT
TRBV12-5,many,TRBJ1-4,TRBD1,CASGGDREKEKLFF,TGTGCTAGTGGGGGGGACAGGGAGAAGGAAAAACTGTTTTTT
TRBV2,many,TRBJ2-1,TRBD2,CASRDRLGTSGDNEQFF,TGTGCCAGCAGGGATCGCCTTGGGACTAGCGGAGACAATGAGCAGTTCTTC
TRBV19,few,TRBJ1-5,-,CASSSAFEAGGNQPQHF,TGTGCCAGTAGTTCCGCTTTTGAGGCCGGAGGCAATCAGCCCCAGCATTTT
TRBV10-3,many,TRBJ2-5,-,CAISESTSRGETQYF,TGTGCCATCAGTGAGTCGACCTCGCGGGGAGAGACCCAGTACTTC
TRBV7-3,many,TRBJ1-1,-,CASSFHPNTEAFF,TGTGCCAGCAGCTTCCACCCGAACACTGAAGCTTTCTTT
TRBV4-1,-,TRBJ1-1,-,CASSQVLGTLWFF,TGCGCCAGCAGCCAAGTACTGGGAACTCTATGGTTCTTT
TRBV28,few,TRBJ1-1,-,CASGIQGQHTEAFF,TGTGCGTCGGGCATCCAAGGTCAGCACACTGAAGCTTTCTTT
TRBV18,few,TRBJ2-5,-,CASSPPSRETQYF,TGTGCCAGCTCACCACCCTCCCGGGAGACCCAGTACTTC
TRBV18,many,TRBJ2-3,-,CASSPPGSALPSTDTQYF,TGTGCCAGCTCACCACCGGGGTCGGCGTTACCTAGCACAGATACGCAGTATTTT
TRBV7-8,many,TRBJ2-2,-,CASSSPNTGELFF,TGTGCCAGCAGCTCACCTAACACCGGGGAGCTGTTTTTT
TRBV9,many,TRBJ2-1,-,CASSSYSGSSYNEQFF,TGTGCCAGCAGCTCCTATAGCGGAAGCTCCTACAATGAGCAGTTCTTC
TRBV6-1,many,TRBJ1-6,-,CASSEYPRPVPVNPPLHF,TGTGCCAGCAGTGAATATCCCCGCCCGGTTCCGGTTAATCCACCCCTCCACTTT
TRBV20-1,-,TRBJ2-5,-,CSARDQYGKETQYF,TGCAGTGCTAGAGATCAGTACGGTAAAGAGACCCAGTACTTC
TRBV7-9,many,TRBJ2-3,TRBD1,CASSLTGGLSTDTQYF,TGTGCCAGCAGCTTGACAGGGGGCCTTAGCACAGATACGCAGTATTTT
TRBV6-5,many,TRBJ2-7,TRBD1,CASSYETGGAGYEQYF,TGTGCCAGCAGTTACGAGACAGGGGGCGCAGGGTACGAGCAGTACTTC
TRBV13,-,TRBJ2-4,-,CASSFRGAQWGGKNTQYF,TGTGCCAGCAGCTTTCGGGGGGCCCAATGGGGCGGCAAAAACACTCAGTACTTC
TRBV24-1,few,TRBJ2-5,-,CATSSQGQTQYF,TGTGCCACCAGTAGCCAGGGGCAGACCCAGTACTTC